This record looks at one T cell receptor beta chain sequence and its context. This record comes from a study of cytomegalovirus exposure and HLA in healthy donors. The PCR was carried out with 60 Vbeta primers and 13 Jbeta primers. Only in-frame clones appear in the TCRdb table, and some are missing; sequencing was by immunoSEQ multiplex PCR. The sample's table shows 130,000 to 150,000 clones. V gave up 3 bases and J gave up 0 bases, with 12 bases separating them. This CDR3 region has 15 residues. Germline CDR1 reads SGDLS; CDR2 reads YYNGEE. The sequencing input was PBMCs. The clonotype was recovered from a man between 35 and 55 years old in good health and CMV-seronegative. The chain links TRBV9 to TRBJ1-1; D perhaps matches TRBD1 (6 bases). The CDR3, as DNA: TGTGCCAGCAGCGCGGACAGTCAGGTGAACACTGAAGCTTTCTTT. It is translated as CASSADSQVNTEAFF.